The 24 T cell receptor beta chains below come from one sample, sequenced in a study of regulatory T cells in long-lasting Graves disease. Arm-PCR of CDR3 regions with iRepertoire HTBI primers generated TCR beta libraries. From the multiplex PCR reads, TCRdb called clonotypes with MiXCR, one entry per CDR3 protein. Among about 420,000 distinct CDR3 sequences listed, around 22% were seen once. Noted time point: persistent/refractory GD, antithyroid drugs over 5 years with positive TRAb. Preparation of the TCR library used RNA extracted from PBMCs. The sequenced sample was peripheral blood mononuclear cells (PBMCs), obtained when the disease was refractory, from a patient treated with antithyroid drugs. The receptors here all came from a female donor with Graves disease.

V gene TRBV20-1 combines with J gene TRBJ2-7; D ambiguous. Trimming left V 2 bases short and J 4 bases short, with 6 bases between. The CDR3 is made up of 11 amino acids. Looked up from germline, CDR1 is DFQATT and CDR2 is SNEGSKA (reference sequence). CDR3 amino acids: CSARLTYEQYF. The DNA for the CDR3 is TGCAGTGCTAGATTGACATACGAGCAGTACTTC.

For the CDR3, the DNA is TGCGCCAGCACGCCTTCGACGACAGGACCAACAGATACGCAGTATTTT. This sequence encodes CASTPSTTGPTDTQYF. The chain is built from TRBV5-1 and TRBJ2-3, with D tentatively TRBD1 (6 bases). V was trimmed by 6 bases and J by 3 bases, leaving 20 bases between them. This CDR3 is built from 16 residues. From germline, CDR1 is SGHRS and CDR2 YFSETQ.

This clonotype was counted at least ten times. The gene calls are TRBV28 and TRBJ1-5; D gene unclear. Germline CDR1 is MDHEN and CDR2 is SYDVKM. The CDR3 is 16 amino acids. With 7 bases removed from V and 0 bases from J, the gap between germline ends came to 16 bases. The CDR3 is CASTLSGVYSNQPQHF. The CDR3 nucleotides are TGTGCCAGCACTCTCTCCGGGGTTTATAGCAATCAGCCCCAGCATTTT.

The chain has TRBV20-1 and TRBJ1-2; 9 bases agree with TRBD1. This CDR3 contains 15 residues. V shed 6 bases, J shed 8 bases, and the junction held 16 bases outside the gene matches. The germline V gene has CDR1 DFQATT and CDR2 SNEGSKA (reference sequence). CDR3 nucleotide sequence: TGCAGTGCCTCACCTGGGACAGGGAAATTGGGAGGCTACACCTTC. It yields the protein CSASPGTGKLGGYTF.

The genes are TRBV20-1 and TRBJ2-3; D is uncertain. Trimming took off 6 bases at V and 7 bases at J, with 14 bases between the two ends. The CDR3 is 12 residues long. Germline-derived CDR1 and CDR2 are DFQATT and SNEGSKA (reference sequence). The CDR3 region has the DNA TGCAGTGCCCGCGTTATAGGGTATACGCAGTATTTT. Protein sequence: CSARVIGYTQYF.

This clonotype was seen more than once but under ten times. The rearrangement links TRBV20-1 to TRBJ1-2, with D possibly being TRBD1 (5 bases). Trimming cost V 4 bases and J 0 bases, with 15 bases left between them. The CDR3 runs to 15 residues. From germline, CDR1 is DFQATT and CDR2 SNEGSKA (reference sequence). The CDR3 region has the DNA TGCAGTGCTAAACCACCGGGACGTTCTAACTATGGCTACACCTTC. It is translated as CSAKPPGRSNYGYTF.

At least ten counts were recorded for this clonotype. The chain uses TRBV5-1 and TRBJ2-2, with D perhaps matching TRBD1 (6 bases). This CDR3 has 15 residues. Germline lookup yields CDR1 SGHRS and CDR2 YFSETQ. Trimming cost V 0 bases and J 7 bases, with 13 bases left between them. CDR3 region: CASSLVSGANGELFF. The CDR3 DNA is TGCGCCAGCAGCTTGGTTTCAGGGGCTAACGGGGAGCTGTTTTTT.

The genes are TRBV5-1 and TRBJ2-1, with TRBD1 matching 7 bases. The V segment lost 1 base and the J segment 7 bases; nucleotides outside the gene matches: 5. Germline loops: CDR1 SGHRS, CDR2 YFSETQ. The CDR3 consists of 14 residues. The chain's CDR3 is CASSLLTGPNEQFF. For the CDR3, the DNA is TGCGCCAGCAGCTTGTTGACAGGGCCTAATGAGCAGTTCTTC.

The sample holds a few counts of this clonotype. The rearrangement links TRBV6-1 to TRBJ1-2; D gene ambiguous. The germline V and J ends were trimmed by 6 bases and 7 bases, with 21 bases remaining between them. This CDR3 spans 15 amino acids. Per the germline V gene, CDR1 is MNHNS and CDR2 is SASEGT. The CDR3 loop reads CASSKRPPLRAGYTF. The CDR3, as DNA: TGTGCCAGCAGCAAACGCCCCCCTTTGAGGGCTGGCTACACCTTC.

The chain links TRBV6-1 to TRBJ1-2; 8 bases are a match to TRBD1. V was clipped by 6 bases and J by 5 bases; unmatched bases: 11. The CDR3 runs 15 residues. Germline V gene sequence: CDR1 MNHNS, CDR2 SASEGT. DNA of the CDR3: TGTGCCAGCAGACCCCCCACAGGGGGACATTATGGCTACACCTTC. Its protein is CASRPPTGGHYGYTF.

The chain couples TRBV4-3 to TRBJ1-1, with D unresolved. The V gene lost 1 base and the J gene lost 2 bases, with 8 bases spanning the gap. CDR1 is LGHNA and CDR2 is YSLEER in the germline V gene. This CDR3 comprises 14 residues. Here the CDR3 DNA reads TGCGCCAGCAGCCAAGCGACAACCAACACTGAAGCTTTCTTT. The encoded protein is CASSQATTNTEAFF.

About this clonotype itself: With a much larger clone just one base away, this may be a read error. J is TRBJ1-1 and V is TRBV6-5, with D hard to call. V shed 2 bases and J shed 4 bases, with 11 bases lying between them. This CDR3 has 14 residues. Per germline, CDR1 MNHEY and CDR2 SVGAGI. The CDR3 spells CASSYPYRITEAFF. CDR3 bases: TGTGCCAGCAGTTACCCGTATCGTATCACTGAAGCTTTCTTT.

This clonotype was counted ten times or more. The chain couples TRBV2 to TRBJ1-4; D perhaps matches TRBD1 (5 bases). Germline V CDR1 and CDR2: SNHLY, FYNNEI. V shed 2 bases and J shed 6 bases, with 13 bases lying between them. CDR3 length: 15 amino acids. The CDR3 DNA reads TGTGCCAGCAGTGAACCGCAGGGTGTACATGAAAAACTGTTTTTT. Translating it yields CASSEPQGVHEKLFF.

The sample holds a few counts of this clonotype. In nucleotides, the CDR3 is TGTGCCAGCAGTCTCATTGGGGGGTACTTCACTAGCGGGAGCTCCTACAATGAGCAGTTCTTC. Amino acid sequence: CASSLIGGYFTSGSSYNEQFF. This sequence joins TRBV27 and TRBJ2-1; TRBD2 matches 11 bases. CDR3 length: 21 residues. Germline values: CDR1 MNHEY, CDR2 SMNVEV (reference sequence). Trimming removed 5 bases from V and 0 bases from J; junction bases left unmatched: 18.

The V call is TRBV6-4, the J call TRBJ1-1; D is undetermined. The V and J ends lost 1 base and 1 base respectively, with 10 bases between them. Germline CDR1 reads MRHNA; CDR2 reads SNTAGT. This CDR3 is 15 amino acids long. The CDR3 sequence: CASSDYGSQNTEAFF. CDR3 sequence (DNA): TGTGCCAGCAGTGACTATGGCAGCCAGAACACTGAAGCTTTCTTT.

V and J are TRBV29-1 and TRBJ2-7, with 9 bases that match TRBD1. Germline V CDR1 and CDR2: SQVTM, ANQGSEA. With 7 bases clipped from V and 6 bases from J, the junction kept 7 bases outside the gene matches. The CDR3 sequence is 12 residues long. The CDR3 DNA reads TGCAGCGCCGGGGACAGGGCGGGCGAGCAGTACTTC. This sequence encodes CSAGDRAGEQYF.

Written as DNA, the CDR3 is TGTGCCAGCTCACCGACCGGGACTAGCGGCATGAGGGGTAGAGGCGAGCAGTACTTC. It translates to CASSPTGTSGMRGRGEQYF. The gene calls are TRBV18 and TRBJ2-7, with TRBD2 identical over 11 bases. The germline gives CDR1 KGHSH, CDR2 LQKENI. V lost 3 bases to trimming and J lost 6 bases; unmatched junction nucleotides: 19. The CDR3 is 19 amino acids.

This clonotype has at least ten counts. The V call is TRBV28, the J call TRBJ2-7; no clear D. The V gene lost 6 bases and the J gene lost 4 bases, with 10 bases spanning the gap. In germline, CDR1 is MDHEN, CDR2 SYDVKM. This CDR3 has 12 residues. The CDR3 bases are TGTGCCAGCAGACGGACGGTGTACGAGCAGTACTTC. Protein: CASRRTVYEQYF.

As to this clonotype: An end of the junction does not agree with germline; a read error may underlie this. The CDR3 coding sequence is TGTGCCAGCAGCCACGGCTCCTTCGAGCAGTACTTC. It translates to CASSHGSFEQYF. The rearrangement links TRBV3-1 to TRBJ2-7, with D uncertain. Germline-derived CDR1 and CDR2 are LGHDT and YNNKEL (reference sequence). This CDR3 is 12 amino acids long.

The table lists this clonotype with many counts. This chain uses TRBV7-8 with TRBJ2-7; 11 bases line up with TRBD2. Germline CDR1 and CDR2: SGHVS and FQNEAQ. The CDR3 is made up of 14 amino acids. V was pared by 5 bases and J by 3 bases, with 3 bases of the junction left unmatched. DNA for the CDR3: TGTGCCAGCAGCACTAGCGGGGGAAGCTACGAGCAGTACTTC. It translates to CASSTSGGSYEQYF.

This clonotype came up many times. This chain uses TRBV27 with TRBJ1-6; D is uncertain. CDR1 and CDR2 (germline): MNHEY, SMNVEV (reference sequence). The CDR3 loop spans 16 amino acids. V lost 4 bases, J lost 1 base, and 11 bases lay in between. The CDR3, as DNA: TGTGCCAGCAGTTCTCCGGGAGTATCCTATAATTCACCCCTCCACTTT. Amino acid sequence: CASSSPGVSYNSPLHF.

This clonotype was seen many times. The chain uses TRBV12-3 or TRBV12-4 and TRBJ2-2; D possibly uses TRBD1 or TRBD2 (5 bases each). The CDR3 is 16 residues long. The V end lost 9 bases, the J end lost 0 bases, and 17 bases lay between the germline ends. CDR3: CASRRGKGTNTGELFF. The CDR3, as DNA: TGTGCCAGTCGTCGGGGCAAGGGTACGAACACCGGGGAGCTGTTTTTT.

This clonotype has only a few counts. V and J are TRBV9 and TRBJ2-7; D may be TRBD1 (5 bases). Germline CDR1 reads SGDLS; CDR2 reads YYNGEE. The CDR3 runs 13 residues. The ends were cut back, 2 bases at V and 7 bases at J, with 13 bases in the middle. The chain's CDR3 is CASSVRPTEEQYF. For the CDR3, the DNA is TGTGCCAGCAGCGTTAGACCGACAGAAGAGCAGTACTTC.

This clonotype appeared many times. CDR3 amino acids: CASSLGRREKDTGELFF. CDR3 sequence (DNA): TGTGCCAGCAGTTTAGGTCGGCGGGAGAAGGACACCGGGGAGCTGTTTTTT. The J gene is TRBJ2-2, the V gene TRBV28, with 7 bases fitting TRBD2. CDR3 length: 17 amino acids. Germline CDR1 reads MDHEN; CDR2 reads SYDVKM. With V trimmed by 2 bases and J by 3 bases, 9 bases remained unmatched.